Included here is one T cell receptor beta chain sequence, with context. This sample's time point: patch test 3, about 24 weeks after DPC sensitization. Specified treatment: therapeutic diphenylcyclopropenone sensitization with weekly scalp DPC. This entry belongs to a study of human T cells and chemical hapten exposure. MiXCR, applied by TCRdb to the RACE reads, yields one record per CDR3 protein. The data show 95,000 to 150,000 distinct CDR3 sequences, roughly 10% seen once. This specimen was whole blood, taken in connection with sensitization to the hapten diphenylcyclopropenone (DPC). The sequence derives from a woman in her forties or fifties with alopecia areata. Some clones in this sample may be carry-over from other donors' samples.

The DNA of the CDR3 is TGTGCCAGCAGCTCCGGACAGGGCCCGCGGAATGAGCAGTTCTTC. It encodes CASSSGQGPRNEQFF. The rearrangement joins TRBV7-6 to TRBJ2-1; TRBD1 aligns across 8 bases. The CDR3 runs 15 residues. The junction had 9 bases not matched to a gene; V was cut back by 4 bases and J by 7 bases. Germline CDR1 is SGHVS and CDR2 is FNYEAQ.